These T cell receptor beta chains were read from a single sample in a study of shared T cell receptors in the human thymus. Assay: immunoSEQ multiplex PCR; the TCRdb copy retains only in-frame clones and omits some. Of almost 550,000 clones in the sample, about 80% were seen once. These same records also appear under a second study, on human thymus T cells.

The sequenced material came from thymocytes. These TCRs come from a boy in the first two years of life with a congenital heart defect. The CDR3 runs from the conserved cysteine through the conserved F or W. The D gene is left open where the match is weak. Some rows have no size entry. The others give once, few or many, or a class for an expanded clone.

clone_size: NA; j_call: TRBJ2-3; v_call: TRBV11-2; d_call: NA; cdr3_nt: TGTGCCAGCAGATCTAGGGCTAGCAATACAGATACGCAGTATTTT; cdr3_aa: CASRSRASNTDTQYF
clone_size: NA; j_call: TRBJ2-1; v_call: TRBV7-3; d_call: TRBD2; cdr3_nt: TGTGCCAGCAGCTTACGAGGACTAGCGGGAGGGGAGGAGCAGTTCTTC; cdr3_aa: CASSLRGLAGGEEQFF
clone_size: NA; j_call: TRBJ2-7; v_call: TRBV28; d_call: NA; cdr3_nt: TGTGCCAGCAGTTTAGGAGTGGATGAGTCCTCCTACGAGCAGTACTTC; cdr3_aa: CASSLGVDESSYEQYF
clone_size: NA; j_call: TRBJ1-1; v_call: TRBV4-1; d_call: NA; cdr3_nt: TGCGCCAGCAGCCAAGATCGGCAGGGGAGTCCTGAAGCTTTCTTT; cdr3_aa: CASSQDRQGSPEAFF
clone_size: NA; j_call: TRBJ2-7; v_call: TRBV10-2; d_call: NA; cdr3_nt: TGCGCCAGCAGTGCTAGGCGGCTCCCGGGGTACTTC; cdr3_aa: CASSARRLPGYF
clone_size: NA; j_call: TRBJ2-7; v_call: TRBV10-2; d_call: TRBD2; cdr3_nt: TGCGCCAGCAGTGAGGGAGCGGGAGAGAAGGTACGCTACGAGCAGTACTTC; cdr3_aa: CASSEGAGEKVRYEQYF
clone_size: NA; j_call: TRBJ1-1; v_call: TRBV6-1; d_call: TRBD1; cdr3_nt: TGTGCCAGCAGGGGACAGGGAGGCACTGAAGCTTTCTTT; cdr3_aa: CASRGQGGTEAFF
clone_size: NA; j_call: TRBJ2-1; v_call: TRBV4-2; d_call: NA; cdr3_nt: TGTGCCAGCAGCCAAGATGGGCAGGGGTGGAATGAGCAGTTCTTC; cdr3_aa: CASSQDGQGWNEQFF
clone_size: NA; j_call: TRBJ2-5; v_call: TRBV7-8; d_call: TRBD1; cdr3_nt: TGTGCCAGCAGCCCACCTCCGGGACAGGTGGAGACCCAGTACTTC; cdr3_aa: CASSPPPGQVETQYF
clone_size: NA; j_call: TRBJ2-7; v_call: TRBV11-3; d_call: TRBD2; cdr3_nt: TGTGCCAGCAGCTTCGACATAGCGGGTCGGAGCGAGCAGTACTTC; cdr3_aa: CASSFDIAGRSEQYF
clone_size: NA; j_call: TRBJ2-7; v_call: TRBV30; d_call: TRBD1; cdr3_nt: TGTGCCTGGAGTGCCGCACGAGGGGGCCTCTACGAGCAGTACTTC; cdr3_aa: CAWSAARGGLYEQYF
clone_size: few; j_call: TRBJ2-7; v_call: TRBV6-6; d_call: NA; cdr3_nt: TGTGCCAGCAGTTACGGAGCGGGTGAGTCCTACGAGCAGTACTTC; cdr3_aa: CASSYGAGESYEQYF
clone_size: NA; j_call: TRBJ2-1; v_call: TRBV4-3; d_call: TRBD2; cdr3_nt: TGCGCCAGCAGCCAAGAGGCTAGCGGGAGGGCTTCCTCCTACAATGAGCAGTTCTTC; cdr3_aa: CASSQEASGRASSYNEQFF